This T cell receptor (beta chain) was identified during a study of T cells in Graves' hyperthyroidism and ophthalmopathy. Researchers took RNA transcripts and amplified the TCR beta CDR3 regions from them. An initial round of RT-PCR targeting the TCR CDR3 relied on the HTBI primer set. TCRdb independently ran MiXCR on the multiplex PCR reads; one entry per CDR3 protein. The data show 300,000 to 450,000 distinct CDR3 sequences, approximately 17% seen once. Trimming took off 5 bases at V and 6 bases at J, with 17 bases between the two ends. The CDR3 is made up of 14 amino acids. The germline gives CDR1 MNHEY, CDR2 SMNVEV (reference sequence). This clonotype was seen at least ten times.

The V call is TRBV27, the J call TRBJ2-7; no clear D. Sample: blood. The source of this sequence is a woman aged 25 to 45 with Graves' hyperthyroidism that later progressed to Graves' ophthalmopathy. CDR3 residues: CASSVASIGVEQYF. In DNA form, the CDR3 reads TGTGCCAGCAGTGTGGCAAGCATCGGCGTCGAGCAGTACTTC.